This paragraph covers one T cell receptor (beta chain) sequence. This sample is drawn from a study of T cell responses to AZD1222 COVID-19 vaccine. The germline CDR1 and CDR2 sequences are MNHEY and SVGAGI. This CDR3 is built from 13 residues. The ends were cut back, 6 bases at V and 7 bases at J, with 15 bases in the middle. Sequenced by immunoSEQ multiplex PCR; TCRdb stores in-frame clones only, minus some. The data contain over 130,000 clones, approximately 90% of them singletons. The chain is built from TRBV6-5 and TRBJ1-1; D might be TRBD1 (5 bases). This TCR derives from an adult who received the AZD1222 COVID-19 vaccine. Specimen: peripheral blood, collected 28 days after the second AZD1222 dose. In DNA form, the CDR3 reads TGTGCCAGCAGCACTACGGGACCGTTTGAAGCTTTCTTT. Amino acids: CASSTTGPFEAFF.